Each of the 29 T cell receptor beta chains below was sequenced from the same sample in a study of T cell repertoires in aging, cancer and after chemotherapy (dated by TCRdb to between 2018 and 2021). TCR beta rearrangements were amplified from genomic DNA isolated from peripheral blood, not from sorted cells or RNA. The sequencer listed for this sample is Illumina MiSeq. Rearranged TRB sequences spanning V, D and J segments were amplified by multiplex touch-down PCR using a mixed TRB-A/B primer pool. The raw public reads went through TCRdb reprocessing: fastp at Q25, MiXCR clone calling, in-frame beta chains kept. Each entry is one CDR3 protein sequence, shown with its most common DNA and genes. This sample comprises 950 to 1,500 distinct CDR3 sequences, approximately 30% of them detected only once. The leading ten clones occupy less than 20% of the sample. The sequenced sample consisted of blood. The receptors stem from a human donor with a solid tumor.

CDR3 sequence (DNA): TGTGCCAGCAGTTCCCCGTTGTCAGGCGGTCACAAAAACATTCAGTACTTC. As protein: CASSSPLSGGHKNIQYF. The chain joins TRBV28 to TRBJ2-4; D call uncertain. The CDR3 contains 17 residues. Germline CDR1 MDHEN, CDR2 SYDVKM. The V end was cut by 4 bases, the J end by 3 bases, with 19 bases between.

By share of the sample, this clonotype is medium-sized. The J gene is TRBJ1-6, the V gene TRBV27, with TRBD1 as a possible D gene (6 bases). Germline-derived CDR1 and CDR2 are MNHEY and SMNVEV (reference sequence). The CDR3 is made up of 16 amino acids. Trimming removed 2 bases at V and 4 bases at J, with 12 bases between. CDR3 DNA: TGTGCCAGCAGTTTAGTCCAGGGGCGGTATAATTCACCCCTCCACTTT. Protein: CASSLVQGRYNSPLHF.

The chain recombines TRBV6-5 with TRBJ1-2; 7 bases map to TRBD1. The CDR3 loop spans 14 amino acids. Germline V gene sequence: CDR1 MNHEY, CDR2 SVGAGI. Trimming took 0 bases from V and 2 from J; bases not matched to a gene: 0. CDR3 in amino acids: CASSYSTGNYGYTF. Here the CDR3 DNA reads TGTGCCAGCAGTTACTCGACAGGGAACTATGGCTACACCTTC.

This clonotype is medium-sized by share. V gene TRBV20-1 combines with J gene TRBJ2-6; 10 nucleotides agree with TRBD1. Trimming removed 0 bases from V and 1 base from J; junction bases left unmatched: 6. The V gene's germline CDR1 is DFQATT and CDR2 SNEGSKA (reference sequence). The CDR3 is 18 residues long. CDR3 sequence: CSARDLWDRGSGANVLTF. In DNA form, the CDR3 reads TGCAGTGCTAGAGATCTTTGGGACAGGGGTTCTGGGGCCAACGTCCTGACTTTC.

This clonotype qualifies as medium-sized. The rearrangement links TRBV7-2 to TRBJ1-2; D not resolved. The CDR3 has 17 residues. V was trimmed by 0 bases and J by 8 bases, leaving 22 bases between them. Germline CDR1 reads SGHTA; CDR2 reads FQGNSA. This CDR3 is CASSLATPRLKNYGYTF. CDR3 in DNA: TGTGCCAGCAGCTTAGCCACACCGAGACTAAAAAATTACGGCTACACCTTC.

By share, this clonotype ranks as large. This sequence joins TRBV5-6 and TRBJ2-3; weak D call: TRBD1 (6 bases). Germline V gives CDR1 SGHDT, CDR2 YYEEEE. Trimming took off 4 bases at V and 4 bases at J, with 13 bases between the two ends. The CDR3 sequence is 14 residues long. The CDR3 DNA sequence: TGTGCCAGCAGCCCCTGGACAGATCCAGATACGCAGTATTTT. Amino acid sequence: CASSPWTDPDTQYF.

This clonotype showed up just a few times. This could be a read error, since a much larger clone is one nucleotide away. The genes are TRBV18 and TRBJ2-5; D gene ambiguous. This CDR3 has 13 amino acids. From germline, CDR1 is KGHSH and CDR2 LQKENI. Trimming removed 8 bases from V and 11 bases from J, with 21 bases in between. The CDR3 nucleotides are TGTGCCAGCAGCTTAGTAGACACCGTTGAGCAGTACTTC. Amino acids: CASSLVDTVEQYF.

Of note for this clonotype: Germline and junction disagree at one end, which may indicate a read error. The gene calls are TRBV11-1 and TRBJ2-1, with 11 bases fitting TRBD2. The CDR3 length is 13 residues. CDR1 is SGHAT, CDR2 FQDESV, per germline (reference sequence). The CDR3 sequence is CASSLAGGWEQFF. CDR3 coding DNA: TGTGCCAGCAGCCTAGCGGGGGGTTGGGAGCAGTTCTTC.

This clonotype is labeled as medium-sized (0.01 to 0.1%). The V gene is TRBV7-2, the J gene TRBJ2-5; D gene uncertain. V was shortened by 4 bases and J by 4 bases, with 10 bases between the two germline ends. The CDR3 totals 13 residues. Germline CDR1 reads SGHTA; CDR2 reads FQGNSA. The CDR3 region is CASSSPRPETQYF. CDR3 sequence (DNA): TGTGCCAGCAGCTCCCCACGGCCAGAGACCCAGTACTTC.

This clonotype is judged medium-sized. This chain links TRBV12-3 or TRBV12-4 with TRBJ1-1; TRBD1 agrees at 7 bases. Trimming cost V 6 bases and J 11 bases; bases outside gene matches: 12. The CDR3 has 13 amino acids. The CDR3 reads CASSPTGALEAFF. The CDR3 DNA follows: TGTGCCAGCAGCCCTACAGGGGCCCTGGAGGCTTTCTTT.

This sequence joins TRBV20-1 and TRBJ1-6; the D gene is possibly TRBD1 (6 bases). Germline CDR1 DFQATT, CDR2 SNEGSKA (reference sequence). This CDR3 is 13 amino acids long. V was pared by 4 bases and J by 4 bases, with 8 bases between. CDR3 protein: CSAKRGYNSPLHF. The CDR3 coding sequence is TGCAGTGCTAAAAGGGGGTATAATTCACCCCTCCACTTT.

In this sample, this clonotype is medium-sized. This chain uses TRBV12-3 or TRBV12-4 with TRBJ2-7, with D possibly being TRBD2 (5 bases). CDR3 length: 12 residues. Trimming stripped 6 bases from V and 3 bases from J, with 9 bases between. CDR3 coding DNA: TGTGCCAGCAGCTGGACTTTCTACGAGCAGTACTTC. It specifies CASSWTFYEQYF.

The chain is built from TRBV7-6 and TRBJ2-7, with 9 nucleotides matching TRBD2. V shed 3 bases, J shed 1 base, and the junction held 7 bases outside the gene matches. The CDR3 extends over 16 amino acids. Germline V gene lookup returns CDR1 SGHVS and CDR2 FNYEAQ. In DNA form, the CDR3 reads TGTGCCAGCAGCTTGGGATTAGCGGGGGAGTCCTACGAGCAGTACTTC. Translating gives CASSLGLAGESYEQYF.

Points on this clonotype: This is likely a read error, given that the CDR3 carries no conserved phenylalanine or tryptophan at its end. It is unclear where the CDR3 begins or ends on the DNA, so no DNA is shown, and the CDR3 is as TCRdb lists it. CDR3 amino acids: CASSIKGQG. The chain employs TRBV19 and TRBJ2-4; the table's D call, TRBD1, was not checked against the DNA. Germline CDR1 LNHDA, CDR2 SQIVND (reference sequence). The CDR3 totals 9 residues, both ends included.

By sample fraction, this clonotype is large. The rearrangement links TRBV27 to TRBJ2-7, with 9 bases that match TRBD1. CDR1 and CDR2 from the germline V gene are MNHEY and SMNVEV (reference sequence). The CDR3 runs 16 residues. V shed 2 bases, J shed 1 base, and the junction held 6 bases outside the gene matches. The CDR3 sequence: CASSLRVGTGSYEQYF. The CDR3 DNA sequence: TGTGCCAGCAGTTTAAGGGTCGGGACAGGGTCCTACGAGCAGTACTTC.

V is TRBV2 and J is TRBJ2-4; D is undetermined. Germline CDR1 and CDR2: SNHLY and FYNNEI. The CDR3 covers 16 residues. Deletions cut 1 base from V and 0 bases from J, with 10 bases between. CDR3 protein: CASSEDSRLAKNIQYF. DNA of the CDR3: TGTGCCAGCAGTGAAGATAGCCGCTTAGCCAAAAACATTCAGTACTTC.

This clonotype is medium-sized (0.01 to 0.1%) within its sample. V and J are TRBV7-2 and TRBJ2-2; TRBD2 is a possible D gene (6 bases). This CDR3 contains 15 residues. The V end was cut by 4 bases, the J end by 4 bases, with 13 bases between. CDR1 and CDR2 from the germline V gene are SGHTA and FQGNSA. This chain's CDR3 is CASSWGRRSTGELFF. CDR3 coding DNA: TGTGCCAGCAGCTGGGGGAGGCGGAGCACCGGGGAGCTGTTTTTT.

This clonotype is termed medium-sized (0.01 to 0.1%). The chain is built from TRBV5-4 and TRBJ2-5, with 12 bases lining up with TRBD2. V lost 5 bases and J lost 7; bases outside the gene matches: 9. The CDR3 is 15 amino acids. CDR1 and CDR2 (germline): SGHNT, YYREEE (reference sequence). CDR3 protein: CASSLAGGLRGTQYF. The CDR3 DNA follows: TGTGCCAGCAGTCTAGCGGGGGGGCTCCGAGGGACCCAGTACTTC.

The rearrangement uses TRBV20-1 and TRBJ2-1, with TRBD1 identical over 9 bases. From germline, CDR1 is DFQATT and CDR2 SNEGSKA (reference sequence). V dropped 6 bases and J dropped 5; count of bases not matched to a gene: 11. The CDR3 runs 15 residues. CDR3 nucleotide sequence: TGCAGTGCGACAGAACAGGGGGCAGGAAACAATGAGCAGTTCTTC. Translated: CSATEQGAGNNEQFF.

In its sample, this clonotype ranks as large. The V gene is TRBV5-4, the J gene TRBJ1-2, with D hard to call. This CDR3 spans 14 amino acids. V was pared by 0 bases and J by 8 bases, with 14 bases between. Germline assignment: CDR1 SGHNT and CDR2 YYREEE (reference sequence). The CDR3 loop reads CASSLGANLRGYTF. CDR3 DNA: TGTGCCAGCAGCTTGGGCGCAAACCTGCGGGGCTACACCTTC.

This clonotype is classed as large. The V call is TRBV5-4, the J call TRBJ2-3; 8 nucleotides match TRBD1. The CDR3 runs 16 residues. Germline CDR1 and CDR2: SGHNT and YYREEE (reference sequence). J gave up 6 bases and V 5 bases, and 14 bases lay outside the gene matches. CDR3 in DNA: TGTGCCAGCAGTCTGAGGGGGGACAGGTCGCGCGATACGCAGTATTTT. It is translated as CASSLRGDRSRDTQYF.

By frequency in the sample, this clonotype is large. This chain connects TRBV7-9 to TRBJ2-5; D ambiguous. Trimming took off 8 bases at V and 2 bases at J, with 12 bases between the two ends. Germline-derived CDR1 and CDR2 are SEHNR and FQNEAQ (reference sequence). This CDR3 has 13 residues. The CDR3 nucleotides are TGTGCCAGCGCGCGCCCAGGACAAGAGACCCAGTACTTC. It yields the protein CASARPGQETQYF.

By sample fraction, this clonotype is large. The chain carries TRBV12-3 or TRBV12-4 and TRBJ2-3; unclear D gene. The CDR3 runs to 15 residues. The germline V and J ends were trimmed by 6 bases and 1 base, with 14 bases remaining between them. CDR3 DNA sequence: TGTGCCAGCAGCTTCGTCCGGACCGGCACAGATACGCAGTATTTT. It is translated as CASSFVRTGTDTQYF.

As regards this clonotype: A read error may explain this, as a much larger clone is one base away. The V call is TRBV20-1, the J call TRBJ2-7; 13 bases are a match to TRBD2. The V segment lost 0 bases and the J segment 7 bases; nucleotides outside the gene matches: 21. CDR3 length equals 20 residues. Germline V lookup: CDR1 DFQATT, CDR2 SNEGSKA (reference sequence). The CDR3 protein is CSARDRGTSGGAKSGNEQYF. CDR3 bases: TGCAGTGCTAGAGATCGGGGTACTAGCGGGGGGGCAAAGTCCGGCAATGAGCAGTACTTC.

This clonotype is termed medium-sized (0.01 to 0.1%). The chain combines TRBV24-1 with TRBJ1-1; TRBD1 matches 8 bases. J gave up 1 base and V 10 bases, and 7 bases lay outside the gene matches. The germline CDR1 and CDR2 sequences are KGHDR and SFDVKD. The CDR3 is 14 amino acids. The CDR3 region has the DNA TGTGCCACATGTCAGGGGGCCCAGAACACTGAAGCTTTCTTT. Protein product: CATCQGAQNTEAFF.

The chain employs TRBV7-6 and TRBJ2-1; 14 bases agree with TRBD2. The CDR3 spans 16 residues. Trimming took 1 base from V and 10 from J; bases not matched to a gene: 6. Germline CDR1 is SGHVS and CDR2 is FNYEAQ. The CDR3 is CASSLGGLAGGWEQFF. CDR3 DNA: TGTGCCAGCAGCTTAGGTGGACTAGCGGGGGGTTGGGAGCAGTTCTTC.

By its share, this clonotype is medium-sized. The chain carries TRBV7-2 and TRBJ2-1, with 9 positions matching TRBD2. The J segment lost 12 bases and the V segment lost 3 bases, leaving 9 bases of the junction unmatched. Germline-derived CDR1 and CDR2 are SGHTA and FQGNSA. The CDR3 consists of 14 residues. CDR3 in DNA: TGTGCCAGCAGCTTGGGCGGGGGGGCGTTATTGCAGTTCTTC. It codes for CASSLGGGALLQFF. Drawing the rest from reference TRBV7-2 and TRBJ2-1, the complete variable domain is GAGVSQSPSNKVTEKGKDVELRCDPISGHTALYWYRQSLGQGLEFLIYFQGNSAPDKSGLPSDRFSAERTGGSVSTLTIQRTQQEDSAVYLCASSLGGGALLQFFGPGTRLTVL.

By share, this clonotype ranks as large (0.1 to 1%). The CDR3 DNA is TGTGCCAGTAGCATCTCCGGACAGGGAACCTACGAGCAGTACTTC. Amino acids: CASSISGQGTYEQYF. The genes are TRBV19 and TRBJ2-7, with 8 bases fitting TRBD1. There are 15 residues in the CDR3. The V segment lost 6 bases and the J segment 2 bases; nucleotides outside the gene matches: 9. Germline V CDR1 and CDR2: LNHDA, SQIVND (reference sequence).

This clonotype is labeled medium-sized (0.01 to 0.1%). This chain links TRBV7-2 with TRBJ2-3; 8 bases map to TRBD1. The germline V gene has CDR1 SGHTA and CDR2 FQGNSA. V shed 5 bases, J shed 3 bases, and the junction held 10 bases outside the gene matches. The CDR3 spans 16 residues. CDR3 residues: CASSRGAGGRTDTQYF. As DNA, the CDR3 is TGTGCCAGCAGCCGCGGGGCAGGGGGCCGGACAGATACGCAGTATTTT.